These T cell receptor beta chains were read from a single sample in a study of T-cell reconstitution after alpha-beta-depleted transplantation in children. TCRdb called the PCR reads again in MiXCR, with one record for every CDR3 protein. The sample includes approximately 640,000 distinct CDR3 sequences, 15% to 20% of them seen just once. This material consisted of PBMCs from the stem cell graft donor, taken from the stem cell graft. These receptors were obtained from a human donor who donated a stem cell graft to a child with acute myeloid leukemia. CDR3s include the opening cysteine and the closing phenylalanine or tryptophan. The D gene is left open where the match is weak. The size of a clone is reported for some rows only, either as once, few or many, or as a class for expanded clones.

J gene	clone size	CDR3 length	V gene	D gene	CDR3 DNA	CDR3 protein
TRBJ2-1	many	15	TRBV7-2	TRBD2	TGTGCCAGCAGCTCCCGGACTAGCTTTGCGAGTGAGCAGTTCTTC	CASSSRTSFASEQFF
TRBJ1-2	-	13	TRBV12-3/TRBV12-4	-	TGTGCCAGCAGTTTAAATGGGTACTATGGCTACACCTTC	CASSLNGYYGYTF
TRBJ2-3	few	15	TRBV5-1	-	TGCGCCAGCAGCGGATGGACCTCTAGCACAGATACGCAGTATTTT	CASSGWTSSTDTQYF
TRBJ2-7	many	13	TRBV7-2	-	TGTGCCAGCAGCTTAGGAAGACTAAATGAGCAGTACTTC	CASSLGRLNEQYF
TRBJ2-4	few	13	TRBV7-9	-	TGTGCCAGCAGCTTAGCTCGGTCTGACATTCAGTACTTC	CASSLARSDIQYF
TRBJ2-1	-	15	TRBV15	TRBD2	TGTGCCACCAGCCGAACGGGGGGATTTGACAATGAGCAGTTCTTC	CATSRTGGFDNEQFF
TRBJ2-1	-	14	TRBV19	-	TGTGCCAGTAGTATGGGGGGCTCCTACAATGAGCAGTTCTTC	CASSMGGSYNEQFF
TRBJ2-7	few	12	TRBV7-2	-	TGTGCCAGCAGCTGGGGGGCGGGGGAGCAGTACTTC	CASSWGAGEQYF
TRBJ2-1	few	13	TRBV20-1	-	TGCAGTGCTAGTAGGGTTAACCACAATGAGCAGTTCTTC	CSASRVNHNEQFF
TRBJ2-3	many	16	TRBV20-1	-	TGCAGTGCTAGCCGCTTGAGGGGGGCTAGCACAGATACGCAGTATTTT	CSASRLRGASTDTQYF
TRBJ1-2	many	15	TRBV7-2	TRBD1	TGTGCCAGCAGCTTAGTAGGGACAGGGGGCGTTGGCTACACCTTC	CASSLVGTGGVGYTF
TRBJ2-5	many	17	TRBV29-1	TRBD2	TGCAGCGTTACCCTCTACAATAGCGGGGGGGCCTCGGAGACCCAGTACTTC	CSVTLYNSGGASETQYF
TRBJ2-5	few	15	TRBV18	-	TGTGCCAGCTCACCGCCGAACACGAGGGAAGAGACCCAGTACTTC	CASSPPNTREETQYF
TRBJ1-1	few	13	TRBV27	-	TGTGCCAGCAGTTTATTAGGGATATCTGAAGCTTTCTTT	CASSLLGISEAFF
TRBJ1-1	many	16	TRBV20-1	TRBD1	TGCAGTGCTAAGGGAGGACAGGGGGGGTGGAACACTGAAGCTTTCTTT	CSAKGGQGGWNTEAFF
TRBJ2-1	-	14	TRBV5-1	TRBD1	TGCGCCAGCAGCCCAGGACAGGGGATGAATGAGCAGTTCTTC	CASSPGQGMNEQFF
TRBJ1-1	many	16	TRBV6-5	-	TGTGCCAGCTGCCCAACAGGAGCGATCATGAACACTGAAGCTTTCTTT	CASCPTGAIMNTEAFF
TRBJ2-5	few	14	TRBV20-1	TRBD2	TGCAGTGCTAGATTGGGGGGGGGAGCCCAGACCCAGTACTTC	CSARLGGGAQTQYF
TRBJ1-1	many	13	TRBV12-3/TRBV12-4	-	TGTGCCAGCAGAAAGGGAGAAGGTACTGAAGCTTTCTTT	CASRKGEGTEAFF
TRBJ1-1	many	10	TRBV20-1	-	TGCAGTGGTAAGAACACTGAAGCTTTCTTT	CSGKNTEAFF
TRBJ2-5	few	15	TRBV5-4	TRBD2	TGTGCCAGCAGCTTAACGGGAGGAACCCAAGAGACCCAGTACTTC	CASSLTGGTQETQYF
TRBJ2-7	many	17	TRBV20-1	TRBD2	TGCAGTGCTAGTCTCGTTTCCAGCGGGGGCCTCCCCTACGAGCAGTACTTC	CSASLVSSGGLPYEQYF
TRBJ1-1	few	15	TRBV11-2	-	TGTGCCAGCAGCCTCCCGGACAAAAAGGGTACTGAAGCTTTCTTT	CASSLPDKKGTEAFF
TRBJ2-1	many	15	TRBV20-1	TRBD2	TGCAGTGCCACCGGGACTAGCGGGCACTACAATGAGCAGTTCTTC	CSATGTSGHYNEQFF
TRBJ2-1	many	14	TRBV20-1	-	TGCAGTGCTAGGGCGGGGCTCCTTAGGGATGAGCAGTTCTTC	CSARAGLLRDEQFF
TRBJ2-2	-	13	TRBV7-2	-	TGTGCCAGCAACCATGACCGGTTCGGGGAGCTGTTTTTT	CASNHDRFGELFF
TRBJ2-3	few	15	TRBV15	-	TGTGCCACCAGCAGAGAGGTGCGCAGAACAGATACGCAGTATTTT	CATSREVRRTDTQYF
TRBJ2-1	-	14	TRBV12-3/TRBV12-4	TRBD2	TGTGCCAGCAGCCCCGGGGGGGTGATCAATGAGCAGTTCTTC	CASSPGGVINEQFF
TRBJ1-1	many	15	TRBV20-1	TRBD1	TGCAGTGCTAGACTGGGACAGAAACCCGGGGCTGAAGCTTTCTTT	CSARLGQKPGAEAFF